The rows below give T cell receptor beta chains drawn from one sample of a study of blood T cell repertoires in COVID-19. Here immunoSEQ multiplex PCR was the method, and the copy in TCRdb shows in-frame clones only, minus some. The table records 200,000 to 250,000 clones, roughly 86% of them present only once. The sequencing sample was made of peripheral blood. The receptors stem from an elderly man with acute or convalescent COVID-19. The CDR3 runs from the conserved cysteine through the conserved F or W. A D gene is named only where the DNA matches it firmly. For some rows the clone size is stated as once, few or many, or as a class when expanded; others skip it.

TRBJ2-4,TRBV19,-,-,TGTGCCAGTAGTATAGTGGAAGAGGGAGGTCAGTACTTC,CASSIVEEGGQYF
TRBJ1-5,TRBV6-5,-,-,TGTGCCAGCGGGTCCGGGTGGGGGCTCCAGCCCCAGCATTTT,CASGSGWGLQPQHF
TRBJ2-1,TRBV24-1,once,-,TGTGCCACCAGTGACCCCCCCGCGCAAGACAATGAGCAGTTCTTC,CATSDPPAQDNEQFF
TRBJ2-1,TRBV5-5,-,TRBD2,TGTGCCAGCAGCTTGTTCGGGAGGCTTGCCTCCTACAATGAGCAGTTCTTC,CASSLFGRLASYNEQFF
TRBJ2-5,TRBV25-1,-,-,TGTGCCAGCAGTGAATCTAGGGGGGAGACCCAGTACTTC,CASSESRGETQYF
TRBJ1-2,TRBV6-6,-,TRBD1,TGTGCCAGCAGTCGTGACAGGGAAGGTGGCTACACCTTC,CASSRDREGGYTF
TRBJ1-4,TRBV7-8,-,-,TGTGCCAGCAGCTTAGGGGCAGGGCCAACTAATGAAAAACTGTTTTTT,CASSLGAGPTNEKLFF
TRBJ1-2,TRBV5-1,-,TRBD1,TGCGCCAGCAGCCTACAACAGGGGGCAAGGGGCTACACCTTC,CASSLQQGARGYTF
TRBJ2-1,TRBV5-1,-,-,TGCGCCAGCAGCTTCCACCGGGACATGAATGAGCAGTTCTTC,CASSFHRDMNEQFF
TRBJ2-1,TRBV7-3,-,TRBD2,TGTGCCAGCAGCTTTAGGACTAGCGGGAGGGGCAATGAGCAGTTCTTC,CASSFRTSGRGNEQFF
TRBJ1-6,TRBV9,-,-,TGTGCCAGCAGCTCCAGACAGAGCTCCTATAATTCACCCCTCCACTTT,CASSSRQSSYNSPLHF
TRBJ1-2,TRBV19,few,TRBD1,TGTGCCAGTAGTCCCCCCGGACAGGGGGATGGCTACACCTTC,CASSPPGQGDGYTF
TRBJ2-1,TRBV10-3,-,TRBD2,TGTGCCATCGATCAGGGACTAGCGGGAAGCTATGAGCAGTTCTTC,CAIDQGLAGSYEQFF
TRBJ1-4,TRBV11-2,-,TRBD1,TGTGCCAGCAGCACTGCCGGGACAGATCGTGAAAAACTGTTTTTT,CASSTAGTDREKLFF
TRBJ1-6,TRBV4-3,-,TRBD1,TGCGCCAGCAGCCAAGGGGACAGGGGTTCCTATAATTCACCCCTCCACTTT,CASSQGDRGSYNSPLHF
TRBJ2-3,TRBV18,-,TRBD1,TGTGCCAGCTCACCGCGACAGGGGATCAGCACAGATACGCAGTATTTT,CASSPRQGISTDTQYF
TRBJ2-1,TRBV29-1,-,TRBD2,TGCAGCGTTCGCCCTAGCGGGTTCGCAGCCTACAATGAGCAGTTCTTC,CSVRPSGFAAYNEQFF
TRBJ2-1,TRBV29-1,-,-,TGCAGCGTTGTAACTAGCTCCTACAATGAGCAGTTCTTC,CSVVTSSYNEQFF
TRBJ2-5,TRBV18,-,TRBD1,TGTGCCAGCTCACCGCGACAGGGGGCTCAAGAGACCCAGTACTTC,CASSPRQGAQETQYF
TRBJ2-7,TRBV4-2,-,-,TGTGCCAGCAGCCAAATAGACAGTAGCGAGCAGTACTTC,CASSQIDSSEQYF
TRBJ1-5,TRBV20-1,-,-,TGCAGTGCTAGTGTCTACTCCGGGTCCCCTTCGACCCAGCATTTT,CSASVYSGSPSTQHF
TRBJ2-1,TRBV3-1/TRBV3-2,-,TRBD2,TGTGCCAGCAGCCCCCTAGCGGGAGCGGCCAATGAGCAGTTCTTC,CASSPLAGAANEQFF
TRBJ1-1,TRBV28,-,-,TGTGCCAGCAGTTGGGGGGGACAAATAAACACTGAAGCTTTCTTT,CASSWGGQINTEAFF
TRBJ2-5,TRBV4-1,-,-,TGCGCCAGCAGCCTAACGGCCGGGGAGGAGACCCAGTACTTC,CASSLTAGEETQYF
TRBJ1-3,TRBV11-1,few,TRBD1,TGTGCCAGCAGCCTCGGGACAGGTGGAAACACCATATATTTT,CASSLGTGGNTIYF
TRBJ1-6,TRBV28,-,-,TGTGCCAGCAATGGGGGCGCAGGAAGTTCCTATAATTCACCCCTCCACTTT,CASNGGAGSSYNSPLHF
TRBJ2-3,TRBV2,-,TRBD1,TGTGCCAGCAGATCGACAGGGTTCGCAGATACGCAGTATTTT,CASRSTGFADTQYF
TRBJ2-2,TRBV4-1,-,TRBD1,TGCGCCAGCAGCCTCGACAGGGGTCCTTCCGGGGAGCTGTTTTTT,CASSLDRGPSGELFF
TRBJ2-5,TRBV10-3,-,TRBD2,TGTGCCATCGGGAGGGAAGAGACCCAGTACTTC,CAIGREETQYF